What follows are 15 T cell receptor beta chains derived from one specimen sequenced in a study of control samples from healthy donors and cancer patients. The repertoire was sequenced with immunoSEQ multiplex PCR; TCRdb's copy has only in-frame clones and lacks some. The table shows 78,000 or so clones, with nearly 90% occurring only once. The specimen was blood. The receptor set was obtained from a woman between 45 and 60 years old in good health.

V and J are TRBV30 and TRBJ2-1; TRBD2 matches at 16 bases. The CDR3 extends over 17 amino acids. Germline CDR1 and CDR2: GTSNPN and SVGIG (reference sequence). V lost 2 bases and J lost 4; bases outside the gene matches: 5. CDR3 region: CAWSTGTSGGGYNEQFF. CDR3 sequence (DNA): TGTGCCTGGAGTACCGGGACTAGCGGGGGGGGGTACAATGAGCAGTTCTTC.

The chain couples TRBV24-1 to TRBJ2-2; D possibly matches TRBD1 or TRBD2 (7 bases each). Deletions cut 9 bases from V and 0 bases from J, with 10 bases between. Germline loops: CDR1 KGHDR, CDR2 SFDVKD. CDR3 size: 14 residues. This CDR3 is CATSGGANTGELFF. The CDR3 coding sequence is TGTGCCACCTCAGGGGGGGCGAACACCGGGGAGCTGTTTTTT.

The J gene is TRBJ2-7, the V gene TRBV14; TRBD1 matches at 9 bases. Germline V lookup: CDR1 SGHDN, CDR2 FVKESK. With V trimmed by 4 bases and J by 4 bases, 11 bases remained unmatched. The CDR3 sequence is 16 residues long. The CDR3: CASSPLRGQGIYEQYF. CDR3 in DNA: TGTGCCAGCAGCCCCCTTCGGGGACAGGGTATATACGAGCAGTACTTC.

The DNA for the CDR3 is TGCGCCAGCAGTCAGGGACAGGGGTACACCGGGGAGCTGTTTTTT. Its protein product is CASSQGQGYTGELFF. The J gene is TRBJ2-2, the V gene TRBV5-1; 10 bases agree with TRBD1. Trimming removed 5 bases from V and 3 bases from J; junction bases left unmatched: 4. Germline CDR1 is SGHRS and CDR2 is YFSETQ. The length of the CDR3 is 15 residues. The full variable domain, with the rest looked up from reference TRBV5-1 and TRBJ2-2, is KAGVTQTPRYLIKTRGQQVTLSCSPISGHRSVSWYQQTPGQGLQFLFEYFSETQRNKGNFPGRFSGRQFSNSRSEMNVSTLELGDSALYLCASSQGQGYTGELFFGEGSRLTVL.

The chain links TRBV18 to TRBJ2-3; TRBD2 aligns across 12 bases. The trim removed 3 bases at V and 4 bases at J, leaving 2 bases unmatched. Germline CDR1 reads KGHSH; CDR2 reads LQKENI. The CDR3 runs to 15 residues. The CDR3 bases are TGTGCCAGCTCACCCTGGACTAGCGGGGCAGATACGCAGTATTTT. Protein sequence: CASSPWTSGADTQYF.

The gene calls are TRBV19 and TRBJ1-2; 7 nucleotides line up with TRBD1. J lost 9 bases, V lost 4 bases, and 11 bases had no gene match. This CDR3 comprises 14 residues. CDR1 LNHDA and CDR2 SQIVND come from the germline V gene (reference sequence). The CDR3 DNA reads TGTGCCAGTAGTAACCTTGGGACAGTAAAGAGCTACACCTTC. Its protein product is CASSNLGTVKSYTF.

This clone has just one count. V gene TRBV6-5 combines with J gene TRBJ1-4, with D unclear. Germline loops: CDR1 MNHEY, CDR2 SVGAGI. The V and J ends lost 4 bases and 8 bases respectively, with 17 bases between them. This CDR3 comprises 15 residues. The CDR3 DNA is TGTGCCAGCAGTTCCTTCAGGACCTATCACGAAAAACTGTTTTTT. This codes for CASSSFRTYHEKLFF.

CDR3 DNA: TGCGCCAGCAGCCCCCTCTTTGCGTCTGGAAACACCATATATTTT. It encodes CASSPLFASGNTIYF. This chain connects TRBV4-1 to TRBJ1-3; no definite D call. V was cut by 4 bases and J by 1 base, with 11 bases left in between. This CDR3 region has 15 residues. Germline assignment: CDR1 MGHRA and CDR2 YSYEKL.

This clone appeared once. V and J are TRBV11-2 and TRBJ2-3, with 11 nucleotides matching TRBD2. Per germline, CDR1 SGHAT and CDR2 FQNNGV. Unmatched junction bases numbered 6, after V lost 8 bases and J lost 2 bases. The length of the CDR3 is 15 residues. In nucleotides, the CDR3 is TGTGCCAGCGGGCGACTAGCGGGATTCACAGATACGCAGTATTTT. Protein sequence: CASGRLAGFTDTQYF.

The chain employs TRBV6-6 and TRBJ1-3; D possibly corresponds to TRBD1 (6 bases). There are 14 residues in the CDR3. V was trimmed by 5 bases and J by 0 bases, leaving 8 bases between them. Germline CDR1 is MNHNY and CDR2 is SVGAGI (reference sequence). CDR3 in amino acids: CASSGQSSGNTIYF. DNA of the CDR3: TGTGCCAGCAGTGGACAGAGCTCTGGAAACACCATATATTTT.

The chain recombines TRBV6-5 with TRBJ1-1, with D possibly TRBD1 on 6 matching bases. V was trimmed by 5 bases and J by 1 base, leaving 8 bases between them. Germline lookup yields CDR1 MNHEY and CDR2 SVGAGI. CDR3 length equals 13 residues. The CDR3 loop is CASSMDRNTEAFF. DNA for the CDR3: TGTGCCAGCAGTATGGACAGGAACACTGAAGCTTTCTTT.

The chain joins TRBV30 to TRBJ2-4; D is uncertain. CDR3 length: 15 amino acids. The germline gives CDR1 GTSNPN, CDR2 SVGIG (reference sequence). V gave up 1 base and J gave up 0 bases, with 10 bases separating them. The CDR3 coding sequence is TGTGCCTGGAGTGGAGTTGCTGGAGCCAAAAACATTCAGTACTTC. Protein product: CAWSGVAGAKNIQYF.

The chain links TRBV11-3 to TRBJ2-1, with 8 bases lining up with TRBD1. The CDR3 loop spans 16 amino acids. The germline V gene has CDR1 SGHNT and CDR2 YENEEA. The ends lost 4 bases at V and 2 bases at J; junction bases unmatched: 7. In nucleotides, the CDR3 is TGTGCCAGCAGCTCCCGTGCAGGGGGCGCCTACAATGAGCAGTTCTTC. It translates to CASSSRAGGAYNEQFF.

The genes are TRBV24-1 and TRBJ2-1; TRBD1 aligns across 8 bases. Germline V gene lookup returns CDR1 KGHDR and CDR2 SFDVKD. The V segment lost 3 bases and the J segment 7 bases; nucleotides outside the gene matches: 10. This CDR3 is built from 16 residues. CDR3 DNA sequence: TGTGCCACCAGTGATCCGGGACAGGAGCTGTCTAATGAGCAGTTCTTC. Translating it yields CATSDPGQELSNEQFF.

This chain links TRBV20-1 with TRBJ1-2; D unresolved. The length of the CDR3 is 11 residues. Germline CDR1 and CDR2: DFQATT and SNEGSKA (reference sequence). Trimming pared 3 bases from V and 4 bases from J, leaving 6 bases between. CDR3 nucleotides: TGCAGTGCTAGCGGGGTCTATGGCTACACCTTC. Translation gives CSASGVYGYTF.